This TCR beta chain was identified during a study of blood T cell repertoires in COVID-19. In the source study's methods: The authors estimated nucleated cell counts from reference gene primer amplification. Sequencing was performed with immunoSEQ multiplex PCR; in TCRdb, only in-frame clones are kept and a portion is missing. That table gives V, J and clone size, and the DNA gave D and trimming. The sample holds some 320,000 clones, about nine tenths seen once. Germline CDR1 and CDR2: MNHEY and SVGAGI. With V trimmed by 6 bases and J by 1 base, 4 bases remained unmatched. This CDR3 has 15 residues. Sequencing used PBMCs or T cells enriched from blood (not recorded which). The rearrangement links TRBV6-5 to TRBJ1-5, with 9 bases identical to TRBD1. The clonotype originates from a man between 60 and 75 years old who had recovered from COVID-19. The CDR3 reads CASRRQGVSNQPQHF. CDR3 sequence (DNA): TGTGCCAGCAGAAGACAGGGGGTAAGCAATCAGCCCCAGCATTTT.